This entry features one T cell receptor (beta chain) sequence. Its specificity is not known. The data derive from a study of identical twins. General study results and limits: Weaker excess twin sharing was observed in beta out-of-frame sequences. In cord blood, abundant beta clonotypes had fewer insertions; memory showed no trend. With monozygotic twins, out-of-frame TCR alpha sharing exceeded what models estimated.

TCRdb reanalysed the 5' RACE reads using MiXCR and keeps one entry per CDR3 protein. The sample records 270,000 or so distinct CDR3 sequences, about 8.3% being singletons. The V gene's germline CDR1 is SQVTM and CDR2 ANQGSEA. This CDR3 has 16 residues. V was clipped by 4 bases and J by 6 bases; unmatched bases: 11. This sample was also put to use in a study of yellow fever vaccine responses in identical twins.

The sample was CD8+ T cells sorted from blood. The sequence came from a woman aged 18 to 35 in good health. The rearrangement uses TRBV29-1 and TRBJ2-2, with 10 bases matching TRBD2. The CDR3 bases are TGCAGCGTTGTAGTAGCGGGAGGTGGGGGGGCCGGGGAGCTGTTTTTT. This gives the protein CSVVVAGGGGAGELFF.